This TCR beta chain was sequenced during a study of blood T cell repertoires in COVID-19. Study-level background: The United States, Italy and Spain supplied acute and convalescent COVID-19 samples.

Germline CDR1 reads LNHNV; CDR2 reads YYDKDF (reference sequence). The CDR3 has 16 residues. V was cut by 5 bases and J by 0 bases, with 16 bases left in between. The authors' processing: Reference gene primer amplification gave estimated nucleated cell counts. Here immunoSEQ multiplex PCR was the method, and the copy in TCRdb shows in-frame clones only, minus some. V and J calls and clone size follow that table, whereas D and trimming were derived from the DNA. This table holds approximately 480,000 clones, 85% to 90% found once. The chain couples TRBV15 to TRBJ2-5; D call uncertain. The sequence came from a man between 18 and 35 years old with COVID-19, enrolled during active disease. Sequencing was performed on peripheral blood. CDR3 sequence: CATSPPGAGYQETQYF. CDR3 DNA: TGTGCCACCAGCCCCCCTGGTGCCGGGTACCAAGAGACCCAGTACTTC.